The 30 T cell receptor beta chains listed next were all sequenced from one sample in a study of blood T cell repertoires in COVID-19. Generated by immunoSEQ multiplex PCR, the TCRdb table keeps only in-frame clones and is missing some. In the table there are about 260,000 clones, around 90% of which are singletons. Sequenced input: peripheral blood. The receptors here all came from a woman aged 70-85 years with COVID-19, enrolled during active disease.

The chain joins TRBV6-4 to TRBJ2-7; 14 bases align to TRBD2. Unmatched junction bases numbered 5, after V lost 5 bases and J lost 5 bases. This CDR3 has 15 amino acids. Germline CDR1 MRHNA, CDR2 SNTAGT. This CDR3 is CASSTGGLAGDEQYF. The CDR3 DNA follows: TGTGCCAGCAGTACCGGGGGACTAGCGGGAGACGAGCAGTACTTC.

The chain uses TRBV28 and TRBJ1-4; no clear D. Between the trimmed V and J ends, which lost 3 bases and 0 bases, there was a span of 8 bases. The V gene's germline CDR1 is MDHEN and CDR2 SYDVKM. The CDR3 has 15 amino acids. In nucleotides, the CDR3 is TGTGCCAGCAGTTTTGGCGGTGCAACTAATGAAAAACTGTTTTTT. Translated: CASSFGGATNEKLFF.

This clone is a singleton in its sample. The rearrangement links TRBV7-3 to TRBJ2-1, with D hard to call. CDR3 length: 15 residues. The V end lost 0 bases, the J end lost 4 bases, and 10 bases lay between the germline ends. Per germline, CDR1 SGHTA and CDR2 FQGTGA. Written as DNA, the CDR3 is TGTGCCAGCAGCTTAACAGCGTCAGAATACAATGAGCAGTTCTTC. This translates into CASSLTASEYNEQFF.

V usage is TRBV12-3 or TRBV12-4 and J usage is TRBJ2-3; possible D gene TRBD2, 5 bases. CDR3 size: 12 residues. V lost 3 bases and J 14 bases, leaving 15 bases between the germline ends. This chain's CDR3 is CASSLRRALLYF. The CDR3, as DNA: TGTGCCAGCAGTTTGAGGCGGGCCCTCCTGTATTTT.

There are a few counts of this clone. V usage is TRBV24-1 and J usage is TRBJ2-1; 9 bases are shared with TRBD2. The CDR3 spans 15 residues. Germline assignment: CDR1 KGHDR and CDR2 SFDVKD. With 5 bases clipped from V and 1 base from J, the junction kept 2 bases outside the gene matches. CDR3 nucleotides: TGTGCCACCAGTGTAGCGGGAGTATCCTACAATGAGCAGTTCTTC. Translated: CATSVAGVSYNEQFF.

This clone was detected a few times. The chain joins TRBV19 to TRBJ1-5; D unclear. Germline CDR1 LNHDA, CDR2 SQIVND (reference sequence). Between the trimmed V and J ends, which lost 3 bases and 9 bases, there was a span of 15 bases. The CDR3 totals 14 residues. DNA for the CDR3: TGTGCCAGTAGTATCGGCGGAGAATCATTGCCCCAGCATTTT. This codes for CASSIGGESLPQHF.

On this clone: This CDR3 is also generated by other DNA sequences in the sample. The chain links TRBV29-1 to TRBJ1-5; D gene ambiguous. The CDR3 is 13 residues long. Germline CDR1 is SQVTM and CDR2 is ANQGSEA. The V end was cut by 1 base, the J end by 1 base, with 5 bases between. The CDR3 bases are TGCAGCGTTGAAGCGGGGAGCAATCAGCCCCAGCATTTT. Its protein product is CSVEAGSNQPQHF.

The CDR3 region has the DNA TGCGCCAGCAGCCAAGAAGCCTTCTCACCCCTCCACTTT. As protein: CASSQEAFSPLHF. This rearrangement joins TRBV4-3 to TRBJ1-6; D unclear. V lost 0 bases to trimming and J lost 10 bases, with 7 bases between them. The CDR3 is made up of 13 amino acids. Germline V CDR1 and CDR2: LGHNA, YSLEER.

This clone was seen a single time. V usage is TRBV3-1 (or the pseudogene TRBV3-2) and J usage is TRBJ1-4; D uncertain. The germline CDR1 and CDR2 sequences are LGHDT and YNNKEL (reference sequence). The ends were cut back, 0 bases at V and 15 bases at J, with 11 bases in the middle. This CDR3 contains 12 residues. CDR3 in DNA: TGTGCCAGCAGCCAAGAGTTCCCGAGGGTGTTTTTT. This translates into CASSQEFPRVFF.

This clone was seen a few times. The CDR3 DNA follows: TGCGCCAGCAGTGCCCAACAGGGGGCAGATACGCAGTATTTT. Translating gives CASSAQQGADTQYF. The chain recombines TRBV10-2 with TRBJ2-3, with 8 bases fitting TRBD1. V lost 4 bases and J lost 4; bases outside the gene matches: 4. Germline V gives CDR1 WSHSY, CDR2 SAAADI. The CDR3 extends over 14 amino acids.

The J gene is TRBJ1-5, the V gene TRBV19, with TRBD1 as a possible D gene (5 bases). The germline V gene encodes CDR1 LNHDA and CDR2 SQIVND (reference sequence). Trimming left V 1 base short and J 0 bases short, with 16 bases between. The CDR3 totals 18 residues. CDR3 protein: CASSIVLTGFNSNQPQHF. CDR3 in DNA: TGTGCCAGTAGTATAGTTCTCACAGGCTTCAATAGCAATCAGCCCCAGCATTTT.

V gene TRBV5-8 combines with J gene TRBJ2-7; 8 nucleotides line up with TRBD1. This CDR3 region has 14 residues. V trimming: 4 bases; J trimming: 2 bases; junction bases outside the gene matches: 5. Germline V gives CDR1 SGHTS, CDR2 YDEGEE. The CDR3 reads CASSLGQGPYEQYF. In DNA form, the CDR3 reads TGTGCCAGCAGCCTAGGACAGGGACCCTACGAGCAGTACTTC.

CDR3 loop: CASSTRHSTDTQYF. The DNA of the CDR3 is TGTGCCAGCAGCACCCGACACAGCACAGATACGCAGTATTTT. This chain connects TRBV5-6 to TRBJ2-3; D gene unclear. The CDR3 length is 14 residues. The germline gives CDR1 SGHDT, CDR2 YYEEEE. V was shortened by 4 bases and J by 0 bases, with 9 bases between the two germline ends.

The CDR3 DNA reads TGTGCCAGTAGTATTTATGGCAGATCCTCTGGAAACACCATATATTTT. Protein: CASSIYGRSSGNTIYF. The chain combines TRBV19 with TRBJ1-3; D call uncertain. The CDR3 is made up of 16 amino acids. CDR1 is LNHDA, CDR2 SQIVND, per germline (reference sequence). V dropped 3 bases and J dropped 0 bases, with 12 bases sitting between them.

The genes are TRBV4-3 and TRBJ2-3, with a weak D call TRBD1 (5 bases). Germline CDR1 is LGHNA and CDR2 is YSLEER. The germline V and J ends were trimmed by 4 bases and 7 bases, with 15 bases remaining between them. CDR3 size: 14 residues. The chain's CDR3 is CASSLRQGMNTQYF. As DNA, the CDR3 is TGCGCCAGCAGCCTACGTCAGGGAATGAATACGCAGTATTTT.

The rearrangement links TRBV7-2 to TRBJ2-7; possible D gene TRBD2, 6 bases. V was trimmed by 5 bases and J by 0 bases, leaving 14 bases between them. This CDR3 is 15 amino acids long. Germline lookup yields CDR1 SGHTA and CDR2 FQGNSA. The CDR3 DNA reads TGTGCCAGCAGCCAAGGGGTCGGGAGCTCCTACGAGCAGTACTTC. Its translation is CASSQGVGSSYEQYF. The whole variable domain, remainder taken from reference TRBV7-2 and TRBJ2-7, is GAGVSQSPSNKVTEKGKDVELRCDPISGHTALYWYRQSLGQGLEFLIYFQGNSAPDKSGLPSDRFSAERTGGSVSTLTIQRTQQEDSAVYLCASSQGVGSSYEQYFGPGTRLTVT.

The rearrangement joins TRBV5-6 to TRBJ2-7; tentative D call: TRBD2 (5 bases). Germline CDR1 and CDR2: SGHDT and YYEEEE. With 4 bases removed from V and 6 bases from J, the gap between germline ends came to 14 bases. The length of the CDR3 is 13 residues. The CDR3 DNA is TGTGCCAGCAGCCCGCCCACTAGTGCCGAGCAGTACTTC. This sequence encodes CASSPPTSAEQYF.

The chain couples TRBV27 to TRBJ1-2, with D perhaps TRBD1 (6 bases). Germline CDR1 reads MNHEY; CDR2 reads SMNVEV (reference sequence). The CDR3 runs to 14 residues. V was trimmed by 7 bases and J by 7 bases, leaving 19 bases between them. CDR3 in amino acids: CASNSQGRIGGYTF. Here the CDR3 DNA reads TGTGCCAGCAATTCACAGGGAAGGATAGGTGGCTACACCTTC.

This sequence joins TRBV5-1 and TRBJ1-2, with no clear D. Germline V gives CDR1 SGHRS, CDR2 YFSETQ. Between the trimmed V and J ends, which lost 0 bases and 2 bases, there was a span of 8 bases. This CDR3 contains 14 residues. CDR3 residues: CASSLGGTNYGYTF. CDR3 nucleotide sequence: TGCGCCAGCAGCTTGGGTGGCACGAACTATGGCTACACCTTC.

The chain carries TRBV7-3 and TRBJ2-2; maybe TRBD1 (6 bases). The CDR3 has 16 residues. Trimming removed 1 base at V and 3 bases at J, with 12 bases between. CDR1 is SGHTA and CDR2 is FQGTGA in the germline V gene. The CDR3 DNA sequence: TGTGCCAGCAGCTTAAACCCGGACAGCTACACCGGGGAGCTGTTTTTT. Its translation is CASSLNPDSYTGELFF.

CDR3 in amino acids: CASGVSPGANVLTF. As DNA, the CDR3 is TGTGCCAGCGGAGTTAGTCCTGGGGCCAACGTCCTGACTTTC. The chain is built from TRBV3-1 (or the pseudogene TRBV3-2) and TRBJ2-6, with D unresolved. CDR1 LGHDT and CDR2 YNNKEL come from the germline V gene (reference sequence). There are 14 residues in the CDR3. Between the trimmed V and J ends, which lost 8 bases and 2 bases, there was a span of 10 bases.

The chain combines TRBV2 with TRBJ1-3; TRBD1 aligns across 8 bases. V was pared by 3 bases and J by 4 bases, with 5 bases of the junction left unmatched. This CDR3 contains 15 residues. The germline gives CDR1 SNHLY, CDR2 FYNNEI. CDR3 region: CASSEARTGGNTIYF. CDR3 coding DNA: TGTGCCAGCAGTGAGGCCCGGACAGGGGGAAACACCATATATTTT.

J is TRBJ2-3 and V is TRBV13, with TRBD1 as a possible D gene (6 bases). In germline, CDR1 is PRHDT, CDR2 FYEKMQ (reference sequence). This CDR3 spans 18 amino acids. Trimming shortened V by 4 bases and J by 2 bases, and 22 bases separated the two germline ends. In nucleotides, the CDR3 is TGTGCCAGCAGCTCAAACTTTTTAGGCAGGGGCTTCACAGATACGCAGTATTTT. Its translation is CASSSNFLGRGFTDTQYF.

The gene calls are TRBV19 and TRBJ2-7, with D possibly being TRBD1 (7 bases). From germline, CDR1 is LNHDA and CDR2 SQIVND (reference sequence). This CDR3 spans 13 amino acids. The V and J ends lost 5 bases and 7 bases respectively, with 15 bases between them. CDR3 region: CASSAGGLWEQYF. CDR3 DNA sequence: TGTGCCAGTAGTGCAGGGGGACTCTGGGAGCAGTACTTC.

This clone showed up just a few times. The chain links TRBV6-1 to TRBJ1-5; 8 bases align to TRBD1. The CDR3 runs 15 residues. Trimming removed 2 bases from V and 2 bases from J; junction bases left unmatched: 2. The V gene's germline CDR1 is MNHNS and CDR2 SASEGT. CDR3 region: CASSEPGQGNQPQHF. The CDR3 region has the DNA TGTGCCAGCAGTGAACCGGGACAGGGCAATCAGCCCCAGCATTTT.

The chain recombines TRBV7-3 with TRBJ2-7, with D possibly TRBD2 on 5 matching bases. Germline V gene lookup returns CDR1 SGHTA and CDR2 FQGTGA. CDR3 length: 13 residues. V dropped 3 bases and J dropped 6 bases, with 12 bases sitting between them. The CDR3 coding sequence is TGTGCCAGCAGCTTTGGAGGAATTTCCGAGCAGTACTTC. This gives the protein CASSFGGISEQYF.

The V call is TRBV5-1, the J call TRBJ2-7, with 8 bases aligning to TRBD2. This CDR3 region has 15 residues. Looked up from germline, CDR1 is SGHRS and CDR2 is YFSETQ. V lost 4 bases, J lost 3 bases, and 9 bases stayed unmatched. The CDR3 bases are TGCGCCAGCAGCCCCAACCCGGGAGGGATCTACGAGCAGTACTTC. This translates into CASSPNPGGIYEQYF.

The CDR3 sequence is CASSFISGEDTIYF. The CDR3 region has the DNA TGCGCCAGCAGCTTTATTTCTGGGGAGGACACCATATATTTT. This sequence joins TRBV5-1 and TRBJ1-3; D unresolved. CDR3 size: 14 residues. V was shortened by 2 bases and J by 8 bases, with 14 bases between the two germline ends. Looked up from germline, CDR1 is SGHRS and CDR2 is YFSETQ.

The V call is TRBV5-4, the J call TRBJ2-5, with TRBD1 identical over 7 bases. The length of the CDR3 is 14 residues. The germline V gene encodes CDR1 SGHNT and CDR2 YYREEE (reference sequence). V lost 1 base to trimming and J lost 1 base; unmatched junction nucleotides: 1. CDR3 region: CASSLRGPQETQYF. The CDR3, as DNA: TGTGCCAGCAGCTTGAGGGGGCCCCAAGAGACCCAGTACTTC. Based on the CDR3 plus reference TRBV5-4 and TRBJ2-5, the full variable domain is ETGVTQSPTHLIKTRGQQVTLRCSSQSGHNTVSWYQQALGQGPQFIFQYYREEENGRGNFPPRFSGLQFPNYSSELNVNALELDDSALYLCASSLRGPQETQYFGPGTRLLVL.

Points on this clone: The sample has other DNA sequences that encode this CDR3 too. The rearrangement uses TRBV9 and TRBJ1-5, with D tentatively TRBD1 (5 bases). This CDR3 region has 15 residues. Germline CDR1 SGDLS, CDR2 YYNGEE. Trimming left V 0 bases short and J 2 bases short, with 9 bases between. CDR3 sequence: CASSVEGAGNQPQHF. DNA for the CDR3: TGTGCCAGCAGCGTAGAAGGGGCAGGCAATCAGCCCCAGCATTTT.